The rows below give T cell receptor beta chains drawn from one sample of a study of early stage breast cancer tumors. The repertoire was sequenced with immunoSEQ multiplex PCR; TCRdb's copy has only in-frame clones and lacks some. The sample gives several thousand clones, over 60% of which show up once; around 7% is in the top ten. Specimen: breast tumor tissue. The receptors stem from a person aged 45-60 years with breast cancer. Both conserved end residues are part of each CDR3. Fields, in order: D gene, V gene, J gene, clone size, CDR3 DNA, CDR3 protein. D genes are given only for firm matches. Only part of the rows carry a size: once, few, many, or a class if the clone is expanded.

>TRBD1|TRBV7-6|TRBJ2-3|medium-sized
TGTGCCAGCAGCACCGGGACAGGGGCTAGCACAGATACGCAGTATTTT
CASSTGTGASTDTQYF
>TRBD2|TRBV30|TRBJ2-1|-
TGTGCCTGGAGTGGTGGGACTAGCGGGAATGAGCAGTTCTTC
CAWSGGTSGNEQFF
>-|TRBV10-3|TRBJ2-3|-
TGTGCCATCAGTGAGTCGAAAACAGGCAGCACAGATACGCAGTATTTT
CAISESKTGSTDTQYF
>-|TRBV6-4|TRBJ2-2|-
TGTGCCAGCAGTGACTCTGGGGGAACGGGGTCCGGGGAGCTGTTTTTT
CASSDSGGTGSGELFF
>TRBD2|TRBV15|TRBJ2-3|-
TGTGCCACCAGCAGGGGGGGCGGCGGGGGGCCTAGCACAGATACGCAGTATTTT
CATSRGGGGGPSTDTQYF
>TRBD2|TRBV11-2|TRBJ2-7|-
TGTGCCAGCAGCTCGTCGGGGGGTACCTACGAGCAGTACTTC
CASSSSGGTYEQYF
>TRBD1|TRBV11-2|TRBJ2-2|-
TGTGCCAGCAGCTTAGGGCGCGCGGGACAGGGTAATACCGGGGAGCTGTTTTTT
CASSLGRAGQGNTGELFF
>TRBD2|TRBV27|TRBJ2-1|-
TGTGCCAGCAGTTTGGTTGTTGGACTAGCGGTCAATGAGCAGTTCTTC
CASSLVVGLAVNEQFF
>-|TRBV14|TRBJ2-5|once
TGTGCCAGCAGCCCCGGGACCTTTGGGGAGACCCAGTACTTC
CASSPGTFGETQYF
>TRBD2|TRBV4-1|TRBJ2-5|-
TGCGCCAGCAGCCCTGGGACTAGCGGGGGCCCGGGTAGAGTGGGGGAGACCCAGTACTTC
CASSPGTSGGPGRVGETQYF
>-|TRBV2|TRBJ2-5|-
TGTGCCAGCAGTGGGAGTCGGGCAGAGACCCAGTACTTC
CASSGSRAETQYF
>-|TRBV5-5|TRBJ1-5|-
TGTGCCAGCAGCTTGGGACTAAATAGCAATCAGCCCCAGCATTTT
CASSLGLNSNQPQHF